These 27 T cell receptor beta chains originate from one sample sequenced in a study of shared clonotypes between healthy human individuals. TCRdb keeps only in-frame clones here, not all; method: immunoSEQ multiplex PCR. In the table there are around 690,000 clones, about nine tenths of which are singletons. Source material: memory CD8+ T cells from PBMCs. Subset indicated: CD45RO+ cells pooled with CCR7-negative TemRA cells. These receptor sequences come from a man aged 18-30 years in good health. Some clones in this sample may be carry-over from other donors' samples.

The chain uses TRBV6-6 and TRBJ2-1, with D possibly being TRBD1 (6 bases). Germline CDR1 is MNHNY and CDR2 is SVGAGI (reference sequence). The length of the CDR3 is 15 residues. The V gene lost 0 bases and the J gene lost 8 bases, with 14 bases spanning the gap. The CDR3 DNA follows: TGTGCCAGCAGTTACTCGGGACACCCTGGGGATGAGCAGTTCTTC. Translating gives CASSYSGHPGDEQFF.

At least ten counts were recorded for this clone. J is TRBJ2-7 and V is TRBV7-9; TRBD1 aligns across 7 bases. The V gene's germline CDR1 is SEHNR and CDR2 FQNEAQ (reference sequence). The J segment lost 0 bases and the V segment lost 5 bases, leaving 7 bases of the junction unmatched. CDR3 length: 15 residues. The CDR3 sequence is CASSAATGTSYEQYF. The CDR3 DNA follows: TGTGCCAGCAGCGCAGCGACAGGGACCTCCTACGAGCAGTACTTC. Full variable domain (missing parts from reference TRBV7-9 and TRBJ2-7): DTGVSQNPRHKITKRGQNVTFRCDPISEHNRLYWYRQTLGQGPEFLTYFQNEAQLEKSRLLSDRFSAERPKGSFSTLEIQRTEQGDSAMYLCASSAATGTSYEQYFGPGTRLTVT.

This clone was picked up one time. The CDR3 sequence: CASSLGFEREGREYEQYF. DNA of the CDR3: TGTGCCAGCAGCTTAGGATTTGAGCGGGAGGGCCGGGAATACGAGCAGTACTTC. The chain is built from TRBV5-4 and TRBJ2-7; 10 nucleotides align to TRBD2. The CDR3 runs 18 residues. Germline CDR1 and CDR2: SGHNT and YYREEE (reference sequence). J lost 4 bases, V lost 2 bases, and 15 bases had no gene match.

V gene TRBV7-2 combines with J gene TRBJ1-2, with 10 bases aligning to TRBD1. Unmatched junction bases numbered 10, after V lost 5 bases and J lost 4 bases. The germline V gene encodes CDR1 SGHTA and CDR2 FQGNSA. The CDR3 covers 16 residues. For the CDR3, the DNA is TGTGCCAGCAGCCAATTCCGGGACAGGGGTTCCTATGGCTACACCTTC. This translates into CASSQFRDRGSYGYTF.

This chain connects TRBV19 to TRBJ2-1; D is ambiguous. Germline V gene data show CDR1 as LNHDA and CDR2 as SQIVND (reference sequence). V was trimmed by 0 bases and J by 3 bases, leaving 15 bases between them. This CDR3 contains 17 residues. This CDR3 is CASSIDPRRNRYNEQFF. CDR3 nucleotides: TGTGCCAGTAGTATAGATCCCCGGCGTAACCGCTACAATGAGCAGTTCTTC.

This chain links TRBV7-9 with TRBJ2-7; D possibly corresponds to TRBD1 (5 bases). The CDR3 contains 12 residues. Germline V CDR1 and CDR2: SEHNR, FQNEAQ (reference sequence). Between the trimmed V and J ends, which lost 2 bases and 6 bases, there was a span of 8 bases. The CDR3, as DNA: TGTGCCAGCAGCTTACAAGGGGCCGAGCAGTACTTC. Its protein product is CASSLQGAEQYF.

The CDR3 reads CASSLAGPHSTF. The DNA for the CDR3 is TGCGCCAGCAGCTTGGCTGGGCCGCACTCCACCTTC. The chain employs TRBV5-1 and TRBJ1-2; D uncertain. The CDR3 is made up of 12 amino acids. The V gene lost 0 bases and the J gene lost 13 bases, with 13 bases spanning the gap. CDR1 SGHRS and CDR2 YFSETQ come from the germline V gene. The full variable domain, in which reference TRBV5-1 and TRBJ1-2 provide the parts outside the CDR3, is KAGVTQTPRYLIKTRGQQVTLSCSPISGHRSVSWYQQTPGQGLQFLFEYFSETQRNKGNFPGRFSGRQFSNSRSEMNVSTLELGDSALYLCASSLAGPHSTFGSGTRLTVV.

On this clone: Other nucleotide sequences from this sample produce the same CDR3. This chain joins TRBV27 and TRBJ2-1, with a tentative D call TRBD2 (6 bases). The CDR3 is 15 residues long. The V end lost 4 bases, the J end lost 1 base, and 11 bases lay between the germline ends. Germline lookup yields CDR1 MNHEY and CDR2 SMNVEV (reference sequence). The DNA of the CDR3 is TGTGCCAGCAGTTACGGAGGGCCGTCCTACAATGAGCAGTTCTTC. This sequence encodes CASSYGGPSYNEQFF.

The chain couples TRBV5-1 to TRBJ2-5, with 7 nucleotides matching TRBD1. The J call is in doubt because the DNA end fits TRBJ2-7 better. CDR3 length: 15 amino acids. Germline-derived CDR1 and CDR2 are SGHRS and YFSETQ. This CDR3 reads CASSSGQANTYEQYF. CDR3 nucleotides: TGCGCCAGCAGCTCAGGACAGGCCAACACCTACGAGCAGTACTTC.

The chain couples TRBV27 to TRBJ1-1, with unresolved D. The V and J ends lost 5 bases and 2 bases respectively, with 12 bases between them. The CDR3 covers 14 residues. The germline gives CDR1 MNHEY, CDR2 SMNVEV (reference sequence). CDR3 protein: CASSPLWDNTEAFF. DNA for the CDR3: TGTGCCAGCAGTCCGCTATGGGATAACACTGAAGCTTTCTTT.

The rearrangement links TRBV5-5 to TRBJ2-7; D is perhaps TRBD1 or TRBD2 (6 bases each). This CDR3 contains 14 residues. Trimming left V 4 bases short and J 5 bases short, with 16 bases between. Germline assignment: CDR1 SGHKS and CDR2 YYEKEE (reference sequence). The CDR3 coding sequence is TGTGCCAGCAGCCCGGAGGGGGGTTTAAACGAGCAGTACTTC. Protein sequence: CASSPEGGLNEQYF.

V and J are TRBV5-1 and TRBJ2-1, with a weak D call TRBD2 (5 bases). V dropped 1 base and J dropped 0 bases, with 8 bases sitting between them. Looked up from germline, CDR1 is SGHRS and CDR2 is YFSETQ. This CDR3 comprises 15 residues. CDR3 coding DNA: TGCGCCAGCAGCTTGTTCCGGGGCTCCTACAATGAGCAGTTCTTC. This translates into CASSLFRGSYNEQFF.

The chain links TRBV10-3 to TRBJ1-1; D is possibly TRBD1 (6 bases). Trimming pared 6 bases from V and 1 base from J, leaving 12 bases between. The CDR3 length is 14 residues. Germline CDR1 is ENHRY and CDR2 is SYGVKD. CDR3 sequence reads: CAIRAGQPNTEAFF. The CDR3 DNA follows: TGTGCCATCAGGGCTGGACAGCCGAACACTGAAGCTTTCTTT.

The J gene is TRBJ2-3, the V gene TRBV19; possibly TRBD2 for D (5 bases). Looked up from germline, CDR1 is LNHDA and CDR2 is SQIVND (reference sequence). This CDR3 has 13 residues. Trimming cost V 7 bases and J 9 bases, with 17 bases left between them. The CDR3 nucleotides are TGTGCCAGTAAGATCGGGGTGAGTGGAACGCAGTATTTT. This encodes CASKIGVSGTQYF.

The chain links TRBV9 to TRBJ2-1; perhaps TRBD2 as D (6 bases). The length of the CDR3 is 14 residues. Germline CDR1 SGDLS, CDR2 YYNGEE. V was cut by 3 bases and J by 8 bases, with 15 bases left in between. CDR3 nucleotide sequence: TGTGCCAGCAGCGGCGCGGAGGGGCAATATGAGCAGTTCTTC. It is translated as CASSGAEGQYEQFF.

This clone was seen a single time. V gene TRBV18 combines with J gene TRBJ2-3, with TRBD1 matching 10 bases. The CDR3 has 16 residues. Germline trimming cut 6 bases from V and 6 bases from J; bases unmatched to any gene: 12. Germline lookup yields CDR1 KGHSH and CDR2 LQKENI. The chain's CDR3 is CASSKDRGRMVDTQYF. The CDR3 DNA sequence: TGTGCCAGCTCGAAAGACAGGGGGCGAATGGTGGATACGCAGTATTTT.

This chain connects TRBV10-3 to TRBJ2-7, with D possibly matching TRBD2 (5 bases). There are 14 residues in the CDR3. Trimming took 0 bases from V and 3 from J, leaving 9 bases between them. CDR1 and CDR2 (germline): ENHRY, SYGVKD. The CDR3 sequence is CAISESSDVYEQYF. CDR3 sequence (DNA): TGTGCCATCAGTGAGTCTAGCGACGTCTACGAGCAGTACTTC.

V is TRBV19 and J is TRBJ1-5; weak D call: TRBD1 (6 bases). The CDR3 sequence is 13 residues long. Germline V gene data show CDR1 as LNHDA and CDR2 as SQIVND (reference sequence). Trimming took 9 bases from V and 4 from J, leaving 13 bases between them. The CDR3 sequence: CASRQVSNQPQHF. The CDR3 nucleotides are TGTGCCAGCAGACAGGTCTCAAATCAGCCCCAGCATTTT.

The chain combines TRBV4-3 with TRBJ2-5; a weak D match, TRBD1 (5 bases). CDR3 length equals 15 residues. Deletions cut 1 base from V and 3 bases from J, with 12 bases between. CDR1 is LGHNA, CDR2 YSLEER, per germline. CDR3 sequence: CASSQGSAREETQYF. CDR3 bases: TGCGCCAGCAGCCAAGGCAGCGCCAGGGAAGAGACCCAGTACTTC.

The rearrangement uses TRBV27 and TRBJ1-4; 7 nucleotides match TRBD1. Germline values: CDR1 MNHEY, CDR2 SMNVEV (reference sequence). CDR3 size: 17 residues. The V segment lost 5 bases and the J segment 4 bases; nucleotides outside the gene matches: 13. CDR3: CASSQSGEQGFNEKLFF. The CDR3 nucleotides are TGTGCCAGCAGTCAATCGGGCGAACAGGGGTTTAATGAAAAACTGTTTTTT.

The genes are TRBV14 and TRBJ2-7; TRBD1 matches 11 bases. Germline values: CDR1 SGHDN, CDR2 FVKESK. With V trimmed by 0 bases and J by 0 bases, 4 bases remained unmatched. The CDR3 runs to 17 residues. The CDR3 DNA sequence: TGTGCCAGCAGCCAAGATCGGGACAGGGGGGGCTCCTACGAGCAGTACTTC. Amino acids: CASSQDRDRGGSYEQYF.

The chain combines TRBV5-3 with TRBJ1-5, with 11 nucleotides matching TRBD1. TRBV5-3 counts as an open reading frame of uncertain function. After removal of 1 base from V and 7 bases from J, the junction contained 10 bases not matched to a gene. This CDR3 is 17 amino acids long. CDR3 region: CARSLWTGGVRGQPQHF. CDR3 in DNA: TGTGCCAGAAGCTTGTGGACAGGGGGCGTTAGGGGCCAGCCCCAGCATTTT.

This clone appeared once. V is TRBV28 and J is TRBJ1-1; 10 nucleotides agree with TRBD1. CDR1 and CDR2 from the germline V gene are MDHEN and SYDVKM. The J segment lost 9 bases and the V segment lost 7 bases, leaving 8 bases of the junction unmatched. This CDR3 contains 13 residues. The CDR3 spells CASTPGTGAKAFF. Here the CDR3 DNA reads TGTGCCAGCACCCCCGGGACAGGGGCTAAAGCTTTCTTT.

The chain employs TRBV6-1 and TRBJ2-7; 9 bases match TRBD2. CDR3 length: 16 amino acids. The germline CDR1 and CDR2 sequences are MNHNS and SASEGT. Trimming took 4 bases from V and 2 from J; bases not matched to a gene: 9. CDR3 residues: CASSVKETSGPYEQYF. The DNA of the CDR3 is TGTGCCAGCAGTGTTAAGGAGACTAGCGGACCCTACGAGCAGTACTTC.

V and J are TRBV28 and TRBJ2-2; D unclear. Trimming stripped 4 bases from V and 6 bases from J, with 6 bases between. Germline V gene sequence: CDR1 MDHEN, CDR2 SYDVKM. This CDR3 has 12 amino acids. CDR3 DNA sequence: TGTGCCAGCAGTTATATGGCCGGGGAGCTGTTTTTT. Residues: CASSYMAGELFF.

This chain links TRBV7-9 with TRBJ2-5, with a weak D call TRBD1 (6 bases). This CDR3 region has 16 residues. Germline V lookup: CDR1 SEHNR, CDR2 FQNEAQ (reference sequence). V gave up 7 bases and J gave up 2 bases, with 20 bases separating them. This chain's CDR3 is CASNPHPTGPQETQYF. For the CDR3, the DNA is TGTGCCAGCAACCCACATCCGACAGGTCCACAAGAGACCCAGTACTTC.

The chain links TRBV14 to TRBJ2-2; unclear D gene. With 6 bases removed from V and 6 bases from J, the gap between germline ends came to 11 bases. CDR1 and CDR2 (germline): SGHDN, FVKESK. The CDR3 is 13 residues long. The CDR3 sequence: CASSNDRSGELFF. The CDR3 DNA reads TGTGCCAGCAGTAACGATCGGTCCGGGGAGCTGTTTTTT. Together with reference TRBV14 and TRBJ2-2, the CDR3 gives the full variable domain: EAGVTQFPSHSVIEKGQTVTLRCDPISGHDNLYWYRRVMGKEIKFLLHFVKESKQDESGMPNNRFLAERTGGTYSTLKVQPAELEDSGVYFCASSNDRSGELFFGEGSRLTVL.